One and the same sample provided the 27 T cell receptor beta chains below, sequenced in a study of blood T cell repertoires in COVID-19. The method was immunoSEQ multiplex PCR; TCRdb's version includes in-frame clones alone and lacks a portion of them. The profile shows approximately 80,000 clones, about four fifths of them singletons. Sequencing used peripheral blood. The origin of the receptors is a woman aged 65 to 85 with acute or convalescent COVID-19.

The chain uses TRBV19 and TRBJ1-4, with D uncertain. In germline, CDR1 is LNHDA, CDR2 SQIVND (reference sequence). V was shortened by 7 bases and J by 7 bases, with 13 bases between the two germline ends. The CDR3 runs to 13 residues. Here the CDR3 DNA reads TGTGCCAGTAATCAACTAGTAGGTGAAAAACTGTTTTTT. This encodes CASNQLVGEKLFF.

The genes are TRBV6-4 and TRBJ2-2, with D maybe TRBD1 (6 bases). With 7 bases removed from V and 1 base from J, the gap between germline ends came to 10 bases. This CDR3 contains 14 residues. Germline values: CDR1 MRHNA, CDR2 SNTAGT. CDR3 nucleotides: TGTGCCAGCAAACAGGGCATGAACACCGGGGAGCTGTTTTTT. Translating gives CASKQGMNTGELFF.

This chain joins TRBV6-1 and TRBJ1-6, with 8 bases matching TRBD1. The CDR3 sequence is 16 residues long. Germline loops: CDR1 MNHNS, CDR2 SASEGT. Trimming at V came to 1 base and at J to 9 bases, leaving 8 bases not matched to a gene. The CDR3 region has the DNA TGTGCCAGCAGTGAAGAGTTGCGCGGGACAGGTTCACCCCTCCACTTT. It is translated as CASSEELRGTGSPLHF.

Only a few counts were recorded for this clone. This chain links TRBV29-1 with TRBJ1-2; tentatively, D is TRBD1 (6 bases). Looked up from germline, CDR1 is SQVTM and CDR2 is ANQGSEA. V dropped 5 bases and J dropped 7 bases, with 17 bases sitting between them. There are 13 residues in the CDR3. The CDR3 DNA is TGCAGCGTTTTGGGGGCAGGGGATGTTGGCTACACCTTC. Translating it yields CSVLGAGDVGYTF.

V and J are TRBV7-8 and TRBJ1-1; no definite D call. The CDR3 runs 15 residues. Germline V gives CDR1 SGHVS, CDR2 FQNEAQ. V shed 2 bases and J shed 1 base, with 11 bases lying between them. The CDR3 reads CASSLMAVGNTEAFF. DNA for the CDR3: TGTGCCAGCAGCTTAATGGCTGTTGGGAACACTGAAGCTTTCTTT. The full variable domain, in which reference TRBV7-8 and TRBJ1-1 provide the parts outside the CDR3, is GAGVSQSPRYKVAKRGQDVALRCDPISGHVSLFWYQQALGQGPEFLTYFQNEAQLDKSGLPSDRFFAERPEGSVSTLKIQRTQQEDSAVYLCASSLMAVGNTEAFFGQGTRLTVV.

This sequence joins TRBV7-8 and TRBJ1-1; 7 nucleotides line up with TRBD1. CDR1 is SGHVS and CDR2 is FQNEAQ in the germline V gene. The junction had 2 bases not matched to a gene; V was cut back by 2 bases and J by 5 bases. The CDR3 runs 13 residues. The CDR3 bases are TGTGCCAGCAGCTTAACAGGGGTTACTGAAGCTTTCTTT. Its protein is CASSLTGVTEAFF.

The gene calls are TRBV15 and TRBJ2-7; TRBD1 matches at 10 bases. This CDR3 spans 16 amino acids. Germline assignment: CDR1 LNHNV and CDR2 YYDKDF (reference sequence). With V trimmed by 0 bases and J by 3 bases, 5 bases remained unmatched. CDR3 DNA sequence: TGTGCCACCAGCAGAGAAACCGGGACAGGGGTCTACGAGCAGTACTTC. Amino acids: CATSRETGTGVYEQYF.

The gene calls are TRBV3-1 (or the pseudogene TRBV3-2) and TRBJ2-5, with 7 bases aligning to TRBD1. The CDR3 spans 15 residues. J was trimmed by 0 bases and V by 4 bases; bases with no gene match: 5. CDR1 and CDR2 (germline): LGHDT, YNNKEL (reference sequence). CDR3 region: CASSRPTGHQETQYF. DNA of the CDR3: TGTGCCAGCAGCCGGCCGACAGGGCACCAAGAGACCCAGTACTTC.

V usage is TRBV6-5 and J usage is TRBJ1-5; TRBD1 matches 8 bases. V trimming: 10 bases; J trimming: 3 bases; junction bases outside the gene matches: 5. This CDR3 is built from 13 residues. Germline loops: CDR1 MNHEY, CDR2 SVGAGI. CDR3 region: CATWTGNNQPQHF. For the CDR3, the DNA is TGTGCCACCTGGACAGGGAACAATCAGCCCCAGCATTTT.

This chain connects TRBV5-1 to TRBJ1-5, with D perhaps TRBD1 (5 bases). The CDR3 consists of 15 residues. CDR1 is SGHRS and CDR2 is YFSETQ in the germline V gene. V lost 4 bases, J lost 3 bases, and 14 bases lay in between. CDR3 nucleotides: TGCGCCAGCAGCCAGACAACGGGGGTCAATCAGCCCCAGCATTTT. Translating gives CASSQTTGVNQPQHF. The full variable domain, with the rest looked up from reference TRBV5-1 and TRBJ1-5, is KAGVTQTPRYLIKTRGQQVTLSCSPISGHRSVSWYQQTPGQGLQFLFEYFSETQRNKGNFPGRFSGRQFSNSRSEMNVSTLELGDSALYLCASSQTTGVNQPQHFGDGTRLSIL.

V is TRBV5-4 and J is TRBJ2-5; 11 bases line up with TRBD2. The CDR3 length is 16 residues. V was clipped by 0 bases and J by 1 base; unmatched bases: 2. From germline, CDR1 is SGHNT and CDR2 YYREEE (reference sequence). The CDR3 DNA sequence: TGTGCCAGCAGCTTGGCTAGCGGGGGGTTCCAAGAGACCCAGTACTTC. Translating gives CASSLASGGFQETQYF.

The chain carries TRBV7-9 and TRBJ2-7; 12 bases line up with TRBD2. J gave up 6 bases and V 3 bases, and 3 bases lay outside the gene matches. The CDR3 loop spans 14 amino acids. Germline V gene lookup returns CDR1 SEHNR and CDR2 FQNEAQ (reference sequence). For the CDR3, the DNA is TGTGCCAGCAGCTTTGGACTAGCGGGGAGCGAGCAGTACTTC. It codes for CASSFGLAGSEQYF. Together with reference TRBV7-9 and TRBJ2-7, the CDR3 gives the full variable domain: DTGVSQNPRHKITKRGQNVTFRCDPISEHNRLYWYRQTLGQGPEFLTYFQNEAQLEKSRLLSDRFSAERPKGSFSTLEIQRTEQGDSAMYLCASSFGLAGSEQYFGPGTRLTVT.

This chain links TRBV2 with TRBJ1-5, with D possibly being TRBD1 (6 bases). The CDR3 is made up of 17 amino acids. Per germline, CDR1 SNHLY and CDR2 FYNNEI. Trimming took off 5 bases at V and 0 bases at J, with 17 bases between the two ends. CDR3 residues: CASSKRQDTISNQPQHF. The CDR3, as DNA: TGTGCCAGCAGTAAGAGACAGGACACGATTAGCAATCAGCCCCAGCATTTT. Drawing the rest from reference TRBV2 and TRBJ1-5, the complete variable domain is EPEVTQTPSHQVTQMGQEVILRCVPISNHLYFYWYRQILGQKVEFLVSFYNNEISEKSEIFDDQFSVERPDGSNFTLKIRSTKLEDSAMYFCASSKRQDTISNQPQHFGDGTRLSIL.

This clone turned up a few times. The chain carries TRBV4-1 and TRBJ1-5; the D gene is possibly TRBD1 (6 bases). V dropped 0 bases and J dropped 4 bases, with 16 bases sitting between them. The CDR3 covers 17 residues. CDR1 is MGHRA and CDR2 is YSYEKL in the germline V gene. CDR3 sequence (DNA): TGCGCCAGCAGCCAAGATCAGGAACCCGGACAGAATCAGCCCCAGCATTTT. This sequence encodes CASSQDQEPGQNQPQHF.

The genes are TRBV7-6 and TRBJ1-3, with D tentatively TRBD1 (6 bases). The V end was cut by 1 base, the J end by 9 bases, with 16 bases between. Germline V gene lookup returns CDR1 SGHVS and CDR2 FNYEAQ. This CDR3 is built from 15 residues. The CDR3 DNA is TGTGCCAGCAGCTTAGAGGAGACAGGCCGGGGCACCATATATTTT. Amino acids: CASSLEETGRGTIYF.

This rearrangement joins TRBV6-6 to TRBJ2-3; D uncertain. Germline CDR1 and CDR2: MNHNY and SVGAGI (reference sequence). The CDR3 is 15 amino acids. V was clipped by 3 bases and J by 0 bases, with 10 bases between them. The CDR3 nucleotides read TGTGCCAGCAGTTATCGCCAGACTAGCACAGATACGCAGTATTTT. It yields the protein CASSYRQTSTDTQYF.

CDR3 residues: CASSTPSGKAYEQYF. DNA for the CDR3: TGTGCCAGCAGTACTCCCTCGGGGAAGGCGTACGAGCAGTACTTC. The V call is TRBV28, the J call TRBJ2-7; a weak D match, TRBD2 (5 bases). Trimming left V 5 bases short and J 4 bases short, with 18 bases between. The CDR3 loop spans 15 amino acids. Germline V gene lookup returns CDR1 MDHEN and CDR2 SYDVKM.

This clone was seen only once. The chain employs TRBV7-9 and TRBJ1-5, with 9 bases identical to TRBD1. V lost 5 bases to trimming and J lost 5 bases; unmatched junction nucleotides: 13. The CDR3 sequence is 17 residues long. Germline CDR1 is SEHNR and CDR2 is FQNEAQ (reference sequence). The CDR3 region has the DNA TGTGCCAGCAGCCCATCACCGGGACAGGGCAGGGATCAGCCCCAGCATTTT. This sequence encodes CASSPSPGQGRDQPQHF.

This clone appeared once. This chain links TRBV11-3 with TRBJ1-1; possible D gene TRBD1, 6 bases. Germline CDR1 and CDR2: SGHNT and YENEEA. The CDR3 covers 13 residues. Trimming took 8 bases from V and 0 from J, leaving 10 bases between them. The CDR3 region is CASQDSLNTEAFF. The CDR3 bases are TGTGCCAGCCAGGACAGTTTGAACACTGAAGCTTTCTTT.

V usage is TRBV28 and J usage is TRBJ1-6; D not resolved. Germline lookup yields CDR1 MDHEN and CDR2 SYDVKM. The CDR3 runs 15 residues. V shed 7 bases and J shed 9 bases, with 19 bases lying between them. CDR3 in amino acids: CASTSGGLLGSPLHF. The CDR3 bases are TGTGCCAGCACCTCAGGTGGCCTCTTGGGTTCACCCCTCCACTTT.

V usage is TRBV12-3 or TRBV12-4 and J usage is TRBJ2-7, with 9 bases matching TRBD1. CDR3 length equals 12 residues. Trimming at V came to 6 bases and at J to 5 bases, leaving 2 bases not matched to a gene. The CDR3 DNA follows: TGTGCCAGCAGCTGGGACAGGGACGAGCAGTACTTC. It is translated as CASSWDRDEQYF.

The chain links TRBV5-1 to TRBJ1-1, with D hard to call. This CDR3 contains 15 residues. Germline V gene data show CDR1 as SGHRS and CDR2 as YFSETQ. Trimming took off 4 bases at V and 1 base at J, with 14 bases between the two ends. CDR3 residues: CASSPGLGSNTEAFF. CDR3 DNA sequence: TGCGCCAGCAGCCCCGGTTTGGGCTCGAACACTGAAGCTTTCTTT.

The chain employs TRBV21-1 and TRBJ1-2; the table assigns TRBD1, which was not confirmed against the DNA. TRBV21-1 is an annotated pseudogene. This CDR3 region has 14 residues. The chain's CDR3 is CARKVRDSHYGYTF. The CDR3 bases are TGTGCCAGAAAAGTCCGGGACAGTCACTATGGCTACACCTTC.

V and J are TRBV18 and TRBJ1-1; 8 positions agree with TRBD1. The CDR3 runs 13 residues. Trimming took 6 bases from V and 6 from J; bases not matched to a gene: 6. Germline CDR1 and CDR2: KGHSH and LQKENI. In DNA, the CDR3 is TGTGCCAGCTCGCCTCAGGGGGCTTCTGAAGCTTTCTTT. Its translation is CASSPQGASEAFF.

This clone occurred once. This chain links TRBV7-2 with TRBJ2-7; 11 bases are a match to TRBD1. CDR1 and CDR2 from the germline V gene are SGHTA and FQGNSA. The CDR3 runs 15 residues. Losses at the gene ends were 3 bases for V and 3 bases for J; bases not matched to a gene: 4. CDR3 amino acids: CASSFLGTGGYEQYF. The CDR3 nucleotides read TGTGCCAGCAGCTTTTTGGGGACAGGGGGCTACGAGCAGTACTTC.

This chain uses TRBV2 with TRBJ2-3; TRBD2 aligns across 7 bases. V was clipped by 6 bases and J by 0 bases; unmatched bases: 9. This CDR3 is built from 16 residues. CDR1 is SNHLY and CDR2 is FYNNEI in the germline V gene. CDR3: CASSAASGASTDTQYF. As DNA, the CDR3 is TGTGCCAGCAGCGCTGCTAGCGGTGCTAGCACAGATACGCAGTATTTT.

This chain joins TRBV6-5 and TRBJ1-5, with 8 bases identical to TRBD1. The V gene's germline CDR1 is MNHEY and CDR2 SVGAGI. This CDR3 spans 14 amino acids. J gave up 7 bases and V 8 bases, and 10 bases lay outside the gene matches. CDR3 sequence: CASGVDRADQPQHF. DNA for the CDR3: TGTGCCAGCGGGGTGGACAGGGCGGACCAGCCCCAGCATTTT.